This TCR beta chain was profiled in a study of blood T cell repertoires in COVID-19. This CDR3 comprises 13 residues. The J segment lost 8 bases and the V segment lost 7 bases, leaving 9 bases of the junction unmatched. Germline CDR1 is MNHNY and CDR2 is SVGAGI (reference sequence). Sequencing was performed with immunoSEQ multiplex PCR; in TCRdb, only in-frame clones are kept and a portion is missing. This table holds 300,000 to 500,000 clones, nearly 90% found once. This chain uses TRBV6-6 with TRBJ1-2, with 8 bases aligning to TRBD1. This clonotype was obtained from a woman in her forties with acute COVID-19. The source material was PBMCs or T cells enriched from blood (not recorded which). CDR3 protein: CASTPGGARGYTF. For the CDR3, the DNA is TGTGCCAGCACACCAGGGGGCGCACGGGGCTACACCTTC.